Listed below are T cell receptor beta chains from one sample, sequenced in a study of blood T cell repertoires in COVID-19. Data came from immunoSEQ multiplex PCR; TCRdb stores just in-frame clones and leaves some out. Here the sample spans about 200,000 clones, 65% to 90% being singletons. Sequencing was done on a sample of PBMCs or T cells enriched from blood (not recorded which). All receptors come from a man between 35 and 55 years old who had recovered from COVID-19. Both conserved end residues are part of each CDR3. The D gene is left open where the match is weak. Expanded clones get a size class; other rows say once, few or many, or leave the size out.

size: .
D: TRBD1
J: TRBJ2-6
V: TRBV7-2
DNA: TGTGCCAGCAGCTTAATTCAGGGGGCTGGGGCCAACGTCCTGACTTTC
CDR3: CASSLIQGAGANVLTF

size: .
D: .
J: TRBJ1-1
V: TRBV5-1
DNA: TGCGCCAGCAGCTTGGGAGAACGGACTGAAGCTTTCTTT
CDR3: CASSLGERTEAFF

size: .
D: .
J: TRBJ1-2
V: TRBV1
DNA: TGCACCAGCAGCCTAATAAAGCCCCAGGGGGCTGGCTACACCTTC
CDR3: CTSSLIKPQGAGYTF

size: .
D: TRBD1
J: TRBJ1-2
V: TRBV6-4
DNA: TGTGCCAGCAGTGCGGGACAGGGGGGATACACCTTC
CDR3: CASSAGQGGYTF

size: .
D: TRBD2
J: TRBJ2-1
V: TRBV11-2
DNA: TGTGCCAGCAGCCCTCGACTAGCGGGAGCGGGGAATGAGCAGTTCTTC
CDR3: CASSPRLAGAGNEQFF

size: many
D: .
J: TRBJ2-7
V: TRBV24-1
DNA: TGTGCCACCAGTGACGGCAGGGGAAATCTCCCGTCCTACGAGCAGTACTTC
CDR3: CATSDGRGNLPSYEQYF

size: .
D: .
J: TRBJ2-3
V: TRBV7-6
DNA: TGTGCCAGCAGCTTAGATGCTGGTTACTACACAGATACGCAGTATTTT
CDR3: CASSLDAGYYTDTQYF

size: few
D: TRBD2
J: TRBJ2-1
V: TRBV9
DNA: TGTGCCAGCAGCGCACAGGGGGGACTAGCGGGAGGGTTTAGGCACAATGAGCAGTTCTTC
CDR3: CASSAQGGLAGGFRHNEQFF

size: once
D: .
J: TRBJ2-7
V: TRBV7-8
DNA: TGTGCCAGCAGCTTAGGAGGGGACTCCTCTAAGTACTTC
CDR3: CASSLGGDSSKYF

size: .
D: TRBD1
J: TRBJ2-2
V: TRBV7-9
DNA: TGTGCCAGCAGCGGACAGGGGGGGACCGGGGAGCTGTTTTTT
CDR3: CASSGQGGTGELFF

size: .
D: .
J: TRBJ2-2
V: TRBV19
DNA: TGTGCCAGTAGTATAGTAGTCGGAGTCGGGGAGCTGTTTTTT
CDR3: CASSIVVGVGELFF

size: .
D: .
J: TRBJ2-3
V: TRBV10-1
DNA: TGCGCCAGCAGTACTAACGGAGCAGATACGCAGTATTTT
CDR3: CASSTNGADTQYF

size: .
D: TRBD1
J: TRBJ2-1
V: TRBV2
DNA: TGTGCCAGCAGAGCGGGGACAGGGAGGCCCAATGAGCAGTTCTTC
CDR3: CASRAGTGRPNEQFF

size: .
D: TRBD1
J: TRBJ2-1
V: TRBV4-3
DNA: TGCGCCAGCAGCCAAGTAGGAGACAGGGGGCGAAATGAGCAGTTCTTC
CDR3: CASSQVGDRGRNEQFF

size: .
D: .
J: TRBJ2-2
V: TRBV2
DNA: TGTGCCAGCAGTGAACAAAACACCGGGGAGCTGTTTTTT
CDR3: CASSEQNTGELFF

size: .
D: TRBD2
J: TRBJ2-1
V: TRBV5-1
DNA: TGCGCCAGCAGCTCCGCGGGGGGCGGGGATGAGCAGTTCTTC
CDR3: CASSSAGGGDEQFF

size: .
D: .
J: TRBJ1-4
V: TRBV5-1
DNA: TGCGCCAGCAGTATCGTGGACAGCAATGAAAAACTGTTTTTT
CDR3: CASSIVDSNEKLFF

size: .
D: .
J: TRBJ1-4
V: TRBV7-9
DNA: TGTGCCAGCAGCTACCAGGGGCTCGGGGAAAAACTGTTTTTT
CDR3: CASSYQGLGEKLFF

size: once
D: .
J: TRBJ1-1
V: TRBV7-2
DNA: TGTGCCAGCAGCGGGCGACTCCCGAGGGCTGAAGCTTTCTTT
CDR3: CASSGRLPRAEAFF

size: .
D: TRBD1
J: TRBJ1-2
V: TRBV28
DNA: TGTGCCAGCAGTTTTAGACAGGGCAAATATAACTATGGCTACACCTTC
CDR3: CASSFRQGKYNYGYTF

size: .
D: TRBD1
J: TRBJ2-1
V: TRBV3-1/TRBV3-2
DNA: TGTGCCAGCAGCCCCCTACCCCGGACAGGGCGCCACAATGAGCAGTTCTTC
CDR3: CASSPLPRTGRHNEQFF

size: .
D: .
J: TRBJ1-2
V: TRBV2
DNA: TGTGCCAGCAGTTCCTCGGGACTTGTTTCCGACACCTTC
CDR3: CASSSSGLVSDTF

size: few
D: .
J: TRBJ2-2
V: TRBV5-1
DNA: TGCGCCAGCAGCTATAACGGGAGAGGCACCGGGGAGCTGTTTTTT
CDR3: CASSYNGRGTGELFF

size: .
D: TRBD2
J: TRBJ2-3
V: TRBV14
DNA: TGTGCCAGCAGCTTTCGACTAGCAGGGGATACGCAGTATTTT
CDR3: CASSFRLAGDTQYF

size: .
D: TRBD2
J: TRBJ2-3
V: TRBV28
DNA: TGTGCCAGCATTGACACCACCCGACTAGCGGGGGGCACAGATACGCAGTATTTT
CDR3: CASIDTTRLAGGTDTQYF

size: .
D: TRBD2
J: TRBJ2-1
V: TRBV5-4
DNA: TGTGCCAGCAGCTTGGGGGGACTAGCGGGATCCAATGAGCAGTTCTTC
CDR3: CASSLGGLAGSNEQFF

size: .
D: .
J: TRBJ1-5
V: TRBV28
DNA: TGTGCCAGCAGTTTAACAGTCAATCAGCCCCAGCATTTT
CDR3: CASSLTVNQPQHF

size: few
D: .
J: TRBJ2-5
V: TRBV19
DNA: TGTGCCAGTAGTATTATAGGGGGTCGGGAGACCCAGTACTTC
CDR3: CASSIIGGRETQYF